This T cell receptor beta chain was obtained from a study of blood T cell repertoires in COVID-19. Study-level background: Both acute and convalescent COVID-19 samples were obtained from the United States, Italy and Spain. T cells, B-cell-depleted T cells, or PBMCs supplied cDNA or gDNA.

This clone was seen once. Distinct nucleotide sequences in the sample also encode this CDR3. In the study's own analysis: Reference gene primer amplification in the assay estimated nucleated cell counts. The data were produced by immunoSEQ multiplex PCR, yet TCRdb's version contains in-frame clones alone and is incomplete. From that table come the V and J calls and clone size; the DNA was used to work out D and trimming. Of hundreds of thousands of clones listed, over 70% were seen once; the top ten hold around 1.5%. The specimen sequenced was peripheral blood. This TCR derives from a woman between 35 and 50 years old who had recovered from COVID-19.

For the CDR3, the DNA is TGTGCCAGCAGCTTAGGCGGTGGCTATGGCTACACCTTC. This gives the protein CASSLGGGYGYTF. The rearrangement uses TRBV7-9 and TRBJ1-2; D is undetermined. Looked up from germline, CDR1 is SEHNR and CDR2 is FQNEAQ (reference sequence). This CDR3 has 13 residues. V shed 1 base and J shed 4 bases, with 7 bases lying between them.